This TCR beta chain is from a study of cytomegalovirus exposure and HLA in healthy donors (dated by TCRdb to about 2017). Broadly, across the study: According to an earlier analysis of 587 of the donors, about 179 million T cells yielded some 120 million unique TCR beta sequences and around 280 Gb of sequence data. HLA typing included class I and class II loci at four-digit resolution. A later analysis re-examined previously published TCR beta repertoires from over 500 donors and added high-resolution HLA genotyping to investigate patterns of TCR occurrence. Besides the first cohort of about 730 subjects, a separate validation cohort made up of about 120 different subjects was used. Typing coverage differed by locus: A, B, C, DRB1 and DQB1 were typed in roughly 620-640 donors, DQA1 in about 500, DPA1 in around 610, and DPB1 in approximately 450. An earlier analysis of 587 of the donors used high-throughput TCR beta sequencing to judge whether each TCR beta V gene segment behaved as functional or pseudogenic. The study aimed to test whether signatures of past pathogen exposure could be identified by cataloging public T cell receptors. Among the roughly 430 genotyped donors, around 81% belonged to the genetic ancestry cluster associated with self-reported Caucasian donors. Donor age, sex, ethnicity and CMV serostatus were collected together with the repertoire data. High-throughput TCR immunosequencing, statistical association of individual TCRs with disease status, and machine learning were combined to predict cytomegalovirus infection status. A later genetic analysis took genome-wide SNP genotypes for about 55% of the 666 donors and used that subset as a discovery cohort. Four to six DR-DQ haplotypes were handled as single units for association and clustering, since linkage in the cohort was strong. The later analysis used no new phenotypic data to find candidate immune exposures, relying instead on TCR beta sequences and their occurrence across donors. Among 398 genotyped donors of the cohort, an average of around 250,000 unique TCR beta nucleotide sequences was sequenced per donor, of which 15% to 20% were non-productive. The study used immunosequencing to profile the T cell repertoires of 666 subjects and linked those repertoires to cytomegalovirus serostatus. Roughly 300 gigabases of sequencing data and 70 million to 100 million unique TCR sequences were included in an early release covering about 700 HLA-typed donors. All discovery cohort repertoires had been generated using a single sequencing platform.

Details on this clone: Its cognate antigen has yet to be identified. Per-nucleotide qualities are absent, and no much larger clonotype sits a single base away.

The germline V end is reduced by 5 bases and the J end by 0 bases; junction bases left unmatched: 5. Including the terminal cysteine and phenylalanine, the CDR3 comprises 16 residues. Kept here is only the CDR3 DNA, which spans 48 bases and is read in frame from base 1. According to the germline V gene, CDR1 reads SGHTA and CDR2 reads FQGTGA. Receptor libraries were prepared by the immunoSEQ multiplex PCR assay. The multiplex PCR relied on a mix of 60 forward primers for TCR Vbeta segments and 13 reverse primers for TCR Jbeta segments. The CDR3 region of rearranged TCR beta genes was amplified from genomic DNA with a multiplex PCR assay. Amplified TCR beta libraries were sequenced as 87-base-pair reads on the Illumina HiSeq System. The source study handled its data this way. A later analysis counted tens of millions of unique TCR beta chains across the 666 repertoires, and about 10 million of these chains were shared by at least two donors. A nearest-neighbor algorithm error-corrected the raw reads and collapsed the reads into unique sequences, merging closely related sequences to remove PCR and sequencing errors. To assign V, D and J gene segments, CDR3 sequences were aligned to IMGT reference sequences. For a sequence to be retained, a match of at least six nucleotides to both a V gene segment and a J gene segment was required. Rearrangements were classified as productive when the CDR3 lacked stop codons and remained in frame with V and J, and all other rearrangements were classified as non-productive. Following IMGT convention, CDR3 was defined as the stretch from the second conserved V-encoded cysteine up to the conserved J-encoded phenylalanine. Sequences without an unambiguous match to a single V gene segment were excluded from the earlier analysis of 450 to 650 of the donors. In an earlier analysis of 587 of the donors, V segments were called functional above 56.7% productive rearrangements and were called segregating when the between-donor standard deviation exceeded 5%. A statistical classification framework was built to diagnose cytomegalovirus status from the catalog of TCR beta chain sequences. V and J gene assignment, in a later analysis, came from comparing TCR nucleotide sequences with IMGT/GENE-DB human TR gene sequences. The TCRdist pipeline was used in a later analysis to assign CDR3 sequences and most-parsimonious VDJ recombination scenarios. In a later analysis, each TCR beta chain was defined by its CDR3 amino acid sequence together with its V-gene family, and reads lacking a unique V-gene family were excluded. In a later analysis, approximately 640 highly shared, low-generation-probability nucleotide sequences were removed to address suspected cross-contamination and a sequencing artifact. In a later analysis, a clonal expansion index was calculated for each public chain from normalized within-repertoire ranks of inferred template counts. A later analysis computed generation probabilities with a VDJ recombination model fitted to out-of-frame rearrangements, and checked the results against IGoR. In a later analysis, hypergeometric tests were used to score TCR-TCR, TCR-HLA and TCR-CMV co-occurrence, with a repertoire-size bias correction applied to TCR pairs. To estimate false discovery rates, a later analysis permuted the HLA or CMV assignments 20 times. In a later analysis, co-occurring TCRs were grouped with DBSCAN, and TCRdist sequence similarity was added when clustering was performed within HLA-allele-positive subsets. Repertoires with fewer than 30,000 or more than 120,000 public chains, plus five repertoires with anomalous nucleotide sharing, were excluded from co-occurrence clustering. Sourced from immuneACCESS, this table was stored by TCRdb with only in-frame sequences that have V and J called. A share of the clones is absent; for the studies checked, an unresolved V gene accounts for under half, and the remainder has no known explanation. That table is the source of V, J and clone size, and D and trimming were worked out from the DNA. In this sample the table shows around 160,000 clones, approximately 78% of which occur a single time. Around 3% of the sample rests with the top ten.

Findings and caveats that apply to the study as a whole: The classifier was reported to diagnose cytomegalovirus status with high specificity and sensitivity in both the original cohort and the validation cohort. A later analysis found that HLA-associated TCR beta chains were more clonally expanded and had lower generation probabilities than equally common non-associated chains. A cluster of highly shared sequence variants was judged likely to represent a technical artifact of the sequencing pipeline. An association between a missense DCLRE1C variant and V-gene and J-gene trimming of TCR beta chains was found in a later genetic analysis and replicated in an independent cohort. The authors suggested that the approach could potentially be generalized to other disease states and immunological phenotypes. Over 15 rarely observed V segments, including chromosome 9 orphons, were excluded from the earlier analysis of almost 600 of the donors because counts were too low. Because HLA typing was unavailable for some donors at each locus, only the typed subset was used in association tests. Most TCR sequences were observed very rarely across donors, whereas some public TCRs were present in many individuals. Because the 87-base-pair reads could not distinguish some IMGT-functional V segments, including TRBV6-2 and TRBV6-3, those segments were excluded. In an earlier analysis of roughly 500 of the donors, most TCR beta V segments appeared in productive rearrangements about 87% or about 30% of the time, broadly matching IMGT annotations. The cohort was sequenced for TCR beta chains only, and without alpha or paired-chain data the features that could be detected were limited. Most CMV-associated TCR beta chains appeared to be HLA-restricted in a later analysis, and the HLA associations seemed to be driven largely by CMV exposure. A few of the identified cytomegalovirus-associated TCR beta chains were confirmed in vitro to be specific for cytomegalovirus antigens. Correlated functional status among segregating V segments might be attributable to linkage disequilibrium, but an unknown experimental factor could not be ruled out. In a later genetic analysis, fewer N-insertions in productive TCRs were reported among donors in an Asian-associated ancestry cluster than the 666-donor mean. A later analysis associated 16,951 TCR beta sequences with specific HLA alleles at a false discovery rate of 0.05. The study gave a list of about 150 TCR beta chains associated with cytomegalovirus. The presence/absence analyses assumed that sequencing depth was roughly uniform across donors, and that assumption may not be true. Strong co-occurrence of HLA alleles, especially DR and DQ, made assigning TCR associations to individual alleles difficult. In a later analysis, several top co-occurrence clusters were reported to appear linked to parvovirus B19, influenza, CMV and Epstein-Barr virus. In a later analysis, TCR association rates were found to vary across HLA loci, with the most associated TCRs seen for DRB1 alleles and the fewest for HLA-C alleles. A further reported finding was that TCR beta sequences accurately predicted the HLA-A and HLA-B alleles for most subjects in the first cohort. For the cohort, immune exposure information was limited to CMV serostatus.

The cohort comprised several hundred healthy bone marrow donors. At the time of sampling, every cohort member was nominally healthy, though immune exposures that went unrecorded were likely present. The donor was CMV seropositive and belonged to the group of 250 to 350 seropositive cohort members. Every donor gave a peripheral blood sample, and the peripheral blood mononuclear cells from that sample were used for TCR beta sequencing. The Qiagen DNeasy Blood Extraction Kit was used to extract genomic DNA from the blood cell samples. The chain employs TRBV7-3 and TRBJ2-1; 9 junctional bases match TRBD2. This receptor was identified in a man aged 35 to 55 in good health and CMV-seropositive. The specimen was PBMCs. The sequenced DNA is TGTGCCAGCAGCACATCTAGCGGGGTCTCCTACAATGAGCAGTTCTTC. Its protein product is CASSTSSGVSYNEQFF.